The sequence of this TCR beta chain was determined in a study of blood T cell repertoires in COVID-19. Study as a whole: PBMCs, B-cell-depleted T cells, or T cells were the source of the cDNA or gDNA that made up the material.

Study processing details: Reference gene primer amplification in the assay estimated nucleated cell counts. Produced via immunoSEQ multiplex PCR; TCRdb's table is partial and in-frame only. V, J and clone size are those of that table, while D and trimming were read from the DNA. The sample consists of 80,000 to 100,000 clones, 70% to 90% of them appearing once. Germline loops: CDR1 WNHNN, CDR2 SYGVQD (reference sequence). The CDR3 has 13 residues. J lost 5 bases, V lost 4 bases, and 3 bases had no gene match. The sequencing sample was made of peripheral blood. The J gene is TRBJ2-3, the V gene TRBV10-1, with TRBD1 matching over 7 bases. This sequence originates from a human donor with COVID-19, enrolled during active disease. The donor label of this sample is uncertain. DNA of the CDR3: TGCGCCAGCAGTGGGGCAGGGGGAGATACGCAGTATTTT. Translated, it gives CASSGAGGDTQYF.